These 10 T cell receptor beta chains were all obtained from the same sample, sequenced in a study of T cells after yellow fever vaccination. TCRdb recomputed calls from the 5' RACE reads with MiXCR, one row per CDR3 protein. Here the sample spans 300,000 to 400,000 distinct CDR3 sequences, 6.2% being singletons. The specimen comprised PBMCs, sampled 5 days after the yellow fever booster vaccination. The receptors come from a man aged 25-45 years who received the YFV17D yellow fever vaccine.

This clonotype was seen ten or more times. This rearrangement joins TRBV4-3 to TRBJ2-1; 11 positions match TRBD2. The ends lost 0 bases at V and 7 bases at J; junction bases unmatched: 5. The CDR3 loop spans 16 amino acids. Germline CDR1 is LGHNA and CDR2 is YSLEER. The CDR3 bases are TGCGCCAGCAGCCAAGATCGGGCTAGCGGGGGGAATGAGCAGTTCTTC. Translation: CASSQDRASGGNEQFF.

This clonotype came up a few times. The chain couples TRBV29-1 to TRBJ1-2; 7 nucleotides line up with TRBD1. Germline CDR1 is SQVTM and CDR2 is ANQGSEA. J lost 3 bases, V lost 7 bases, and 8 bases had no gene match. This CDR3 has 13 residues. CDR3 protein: CSAATGSDYGYTF. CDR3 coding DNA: TGCAGCGCAGCGACAGGGTCGGACTATGGCTACACCTTC.

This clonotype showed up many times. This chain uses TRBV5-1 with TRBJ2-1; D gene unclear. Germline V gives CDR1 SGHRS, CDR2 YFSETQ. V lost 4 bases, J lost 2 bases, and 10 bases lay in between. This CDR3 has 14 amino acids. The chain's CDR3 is CASSASNPYNEQFF. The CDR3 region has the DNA TGCGCCAGCAGCGCCTCAAACCCCTACAATGAGCAGTTCTTC.

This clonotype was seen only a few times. The CDR3 nucleotides are TGTGCCAGCAGACTAGGGACTAGCGGCACAGATACGCAGTATTTT. Its protein product is CASRLGTSGTDTQYF. The V gene is TRBV7-2, the J gene TRBJ2-3, with 10 positions matching TRBD2. J lost 1 base, V lost 6 bases, and 4 bases had no gene match. This CDR3 is built from 15 residues. Per germline, CDR1 SGHTA and CDR2 FQGNSA.

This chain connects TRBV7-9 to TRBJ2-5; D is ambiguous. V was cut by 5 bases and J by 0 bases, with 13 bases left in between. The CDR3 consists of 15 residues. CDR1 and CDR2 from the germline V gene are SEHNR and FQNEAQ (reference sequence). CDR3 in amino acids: CASSTWTRYQETQYF. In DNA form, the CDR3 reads TGTGCCAGCAGCACCTGGACGAGGTACCAAGAGACCCAGTACTTC.

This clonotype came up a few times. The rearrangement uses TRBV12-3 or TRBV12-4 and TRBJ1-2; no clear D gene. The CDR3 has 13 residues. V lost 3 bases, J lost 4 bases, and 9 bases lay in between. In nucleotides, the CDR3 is TGTGCCAGCAGTTTGTCCCCTCCCTATGGCTACACCTTC. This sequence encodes CASSLSPPYGYTF.

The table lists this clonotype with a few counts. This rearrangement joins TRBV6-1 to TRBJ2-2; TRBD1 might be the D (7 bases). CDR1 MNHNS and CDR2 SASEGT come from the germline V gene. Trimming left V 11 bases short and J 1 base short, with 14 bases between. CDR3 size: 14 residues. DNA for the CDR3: TGTGCCGAGAGGGGGGACAGGAACACCGGGGAGCTGTTTTTT. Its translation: CAERGDRNTGELFF.

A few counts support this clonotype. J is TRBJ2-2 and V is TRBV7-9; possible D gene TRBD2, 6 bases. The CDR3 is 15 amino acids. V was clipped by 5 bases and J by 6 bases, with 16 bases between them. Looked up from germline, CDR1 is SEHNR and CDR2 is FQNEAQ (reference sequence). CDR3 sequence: CASSVGTPISGELFF. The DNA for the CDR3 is TGTGCCAGCAGCGTGGGGACTCCGATATCCGGGGAGCTGTTTTTT.

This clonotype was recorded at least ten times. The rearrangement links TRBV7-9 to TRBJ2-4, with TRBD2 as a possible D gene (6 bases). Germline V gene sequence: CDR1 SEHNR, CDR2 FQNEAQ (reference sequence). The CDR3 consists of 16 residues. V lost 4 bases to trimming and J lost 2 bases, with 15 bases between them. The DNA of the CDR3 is TGTGCCAGCAGCTCCGAGCTCGGACTAACCAAAAACATTCAGTACTTC. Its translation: CASSSELGLTKNIQYF.

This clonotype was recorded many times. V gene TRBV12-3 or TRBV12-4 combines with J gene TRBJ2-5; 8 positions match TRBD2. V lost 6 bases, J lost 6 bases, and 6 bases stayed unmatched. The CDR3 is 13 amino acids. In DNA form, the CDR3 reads TGTGCCAGCAGCCAGGGCGGGAGGAAGACCCAGTACTTC. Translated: CASSQGGRKTQYF.